Presented here are 24 T cell receptor beta chains from one specimen sequenced in a study of T-cell memory formation after mild COVID-19. TCRdb itself ran the 5' RACE reads through MiXCR, one entry per CDR3 protein. The table has about 340,000 distinct CDR3 sequences, more than 15% seen once. Sequencing used PBMCs or a T cell subset sorted from them (not recorded which). Source of these receptors: a man aged 18 to 29 who had mild COVID-19 (a few samples of this study predate the infection). Cell type and time point are not known.

The V gene is TRBV20-1, the J gene TRBJ1-5, with TRBD1 identical over 8 bases. The CDR3 runs 14 residues. Germline V CDR1 and CDR2: DFQATT, SNEGSKA (reference sequence). V dropped 6 bases and J dropped 7; count of bases not matched to a gene: 11. CDR3 protein: CSAMTGALGQPQHF. The CDR3 DNA reads as TGCAGTGCCATGACAGGGGCCCTAGGCCAGCCCCAGCATTTT.

The gene calls are TRBV4-3 and TRBJ2-3, with TRBD1 matching over 9 bases. Germline CDR1 is LGHNA and CDR2 is YSLEER. This CDR3 has 17 residues. V gave up 4 bases and J gave up 2 bases; unmatched junction bases: 10. CDR3: CASSRGVTGGYTDTQYF. The CDR3 nucleotides read TGCGCCAGCAGCCGGGGAGTGACAGGGGGATACACAGATACGCAGTATTTT.

The chain employs TRBV29-1 and TRBJ2-3, with 8 bases that match TRBD1. The CDR3 extends over 15 amino acids. V was pared by 2 bases and J by 3 bases, with 7 bases of the junction left unmatched. Germline CDR1 is SQVTM and CDR2 is ANQGSEA. This CDR3 is CSVEPDRGPTDTQYF. In DNA, the CDR3 is TGCAGCGTTGAACCCGACAGGGGTCCAACAGATACGCAGTATTTT.

The chain links TRBV5-1 to TRBJ2-1; a weak D match, TRBD1 (5 bases). Germline V gene data show CDR1 as SGHRS and CDR2 as YFSETQ. Trimming removed 3 bases at V and 9 bases at J, with 16 bases between. The CDR3 length is 14 residues. CDR3 in amino acids: CASSSRGFGSEQFF. The CDR3 nucleotides read TGCGCCAGCAGCTCAAGGGGCTTCGGTAGTGAGCAGTTCTTC. The full variable domain, in which reference TRBV5-1 and TRBJ2-1 provide the parts outside the CDR3, is KAGVTQTPRYLIKTRGQQVTLSCSPISGHRSVSWYQQTPGQGLQFLFEYFSETQRNKGNFPGRFSGRQFSNSRSEMNVSTLELGDSALYLCASSSRGFGSEQFFGPGTRLTVL.

CDR3 DNA sequence: TGTGCCAGCAGCGTAGCGGAGGATACGCAGTATTTT. It encodes CASSVAEDTQYF. The V gene is TRBV9, the J gene TRBJ2-3; D not certain. The ends were cut back, 0 bases at V and 6 bases at J, with 5 bases in the middle. Germline V gene lookup returns CDR1 SGDLS and CDR2 YYNGEE. The CDR3 runs 12 residues.

The gene calls are TRBV7-9 and TRBJ2-2, with 8 positions matching TRBD1. V lost 8 bases and J lost 7; bases outside the gene matches: 6. The CDR3 runs 13 residues. Germline-derived CDR1 and CDR2 are SEHNR and FQNEAQ (reference sequence). Written as DNA, the CDR3 is TGTGCCAGCGTCCAGGGGGCAGTCGGGGAGCTGTTTTTT. Residues: CASVQGAVGELFF.

This chain joins TRBV6-2 or TRBV6-3 and TRBJ2-6; 9 nucleotides align to TRBD1. With V trimmed by 0 bases and J by 4 bases, 7 bases remained unmatched. CDR3 length: 18 residues. In germline, CDR1 is MNHEY, CDR2 SVGEGT. The CDR3 spells CASSYSGTGLVGANVLTF. The CDR3 region has the DNA TGTGCCAGCAGTTACTCCGGGACAGGGCTGGTAGGGGCCAACGTCCTGACTTTC.

This chain connects TRBV9 to TRBJ1-2; unclear D gene. The CDR3 has 15 residues. Germline lookup yields CDR1 SGDLS and CDR2 YYNGEE. V was shortened by 0 bases and J by 5 bases, with 14 bases between the two germline ends. The CDR3 spells CASSVDTAKGYGYTF. CDR3 DNA sequence: TGTGCCAGCAGCGTAGATACAGCAAAAGGGTATGGCTACACCTTC.

This clonotype has more than one count but fewer than ten. The chain has TRBV20-1 and TRBJ1-3; D remains ambiguous. Trimming pared 6 bases from V and 3 bases from J, leaving 12 bases between. The length of the CDR3 is 13 residues. CDR1 is DFQATT and CDR2 is SNEGSKA in the germline V gene (reference sequence). CDR3 loop: CSAPEGLGNTIYF. As DNA, the CDR3 is TGCAGTGCGCCCGAGGGCCTTGGAAACACCATATATTTT.

The V and J genes are TRBV7-8 and TRBJ2-5, with TRBD1 identical over 7 bases. After removal of 5 bases from V and 4 bases from J, the junction contained 7 bases not matched to a gene. Per germline, CDR1 SGHVS and CDR2 FQNEAQ. There are 14 residues in the CDR3. CDR3 coding DNA: TGTGCCAGCAGCACCAGGGGGTGGGGAGAGACCCAGTACTTC. Protein sequence: CASSTRGWGETQYF.

The V call is TRBV5-1, the J call TRBJ1-1, with D perhaps matching TRBD1 (5 bases). Per the germline V gene, CDR1 is SGHRS and CDR2 is YFSETQ. This CDR3 has 15 residues. Trimming shortened V by 5 bases and J by 4 bases, and 18 bases separated the two germline ends. The CDR3 bases are TGCGCCAGCAGGCAGGGTGTTCAGGGCAGCACTGAAGCTTTCTTT. It specifies CASRQGVQGSTEAFF.

This clonotype was recorded a few times. V usage is TRBV29-1 and J usage is TRBJ2-5, with TRBD2 identical over 11 bases. CDR3 length: 15 amino acids. CDR1 and CDR2 (germline): SQVTM, ANQGSEA. The V gene end was trimmed by 1 base and the J gene end by 5 bases; junction bases not matched to a gene: 6. The DNA for the CDR3 is TGCAGCGTTGAAGGGAGACTAGCGGGGTCTGAGACCCAGTACTTC. It yields the protein CSVEGRLAGSETQYF. The whole variable domain, filled in from reference TRBV29-1 and TRBJ2-5, reads SAVISQKPSRDICQRGTSLTIQCQVDSQVTMMFWYRQQPGQSLTLIATANQGSEATYESGFVIDKFPISRPNLTFSTLTVSNMSPEDSSIYLCSVEGRLAGSETQYFGPGTRLLVL.

The chain recombines TRBV11-1 with TRBJ1-1; 7 nucleotides match TRBD1. CDR3 size: 15 residues. CDR1 and CDR2 from the germline V gene are SGHAT and FQDESV (reference sequence). Trimming took 5 bases from V and 3 from J; bases not matched to a gene: 9. The CDR3 protein is CASSPRTGPHTEAFF. CDR3 DNA: TGTGCCAGCAGCCCTCGGACAGGCCCACACACTGAAGCTTTCTTT.

The chain has TRBV7-9 and TRBJ1-1, with 9 bases matching TRBD1. Germline trimming cut 5 bases from V and 0 bases from J; bases unmatched to any gene: 7. The CDR3 has 16 residues. CDR1 is SEHNR and CDR2 is FQNEAQ in the germline V gene (reference sequence). The CDR3 coding sequence is TGTGCCAGCAGCAGGCGACAGGGGGTTTTGAACACTGAAGCTTTCTTT. This encodes CASSRRQGVLNTEAFF.

The J gene is TRBJ1-5, the V gene TRBV24-1; 8 bases map to TRBD1. CDR1 and CDR2 (germline): KGHDR, SFDVKD. This CDR3 is 15 amino acids long. J lost 7 bases, V lost 3 bases, and 7 bases had no gene match. The CDR3: CATSDVQGGGQPQHF. DNA for the CDR3: TGTGCCACCAGTGATGTACAGGGGGGCGGACAGCCCCAGCATTTT.

This rearrangement joins TRBV15 to TRBJ1-2; 8 positions match TRBD1. The CDR3 has 16 amino acids. Germline V CDR1 and CDR2: LNHNV, YYDKDF (reference sequence). The V segment lost 0 bases and the J segment 5 bases; nucleotides outside the gene matches: 8. The CDR3 DNA is TGTGCCACCAGCAGAGATAGGGGGACAGGAGTGTATGGCTACACCTTC. Amino acid sequence: CATSRDRGTGVYGYTF.

This clonotype occurred a few times. J is TRBJ2-4 and V is TRBV12-3 or TRBV12-4, with D maybe TRBD2 (5 bases). V was pared by 6 bases and J by 7 bases, with 13 bases between. This CDR3 contains 13 residues. As DNA, the CDR3 is TGTGCCAGCAGCCCCACCGGCGGGAACATTCAGTACTTC. Encoded protein: CASSPTGGNIQYF.

V usage is TRBV12-3 or TRBV12-4 and J usage is TRBJ2-3; D unresolved. Trimming took off 1 base at V and 0 bases at J, with 8 bases between the two ends. The CDR3 loop spans 15 amino acids. The CDR3 region is CASSLVGSSTDTQYF. CDR3 DNA: TGTGCCAGCAGTTTAGTAGGGTCTAGCACAGATACGCAGTATTTT.

At least ten counts were recorded for this clonotype. The chain has TRBV20-1 and TRBJ2-1, with 15 nucleotides matching TRBD2. The length of the CDR3 is 14 residues. Germline CDR1 reads DFQATT; CDR2 reads SNEGSKA (reference sequence). The V and J ends lost 6 bases and 7 bases, in that order; junction bases with no gene match: 4. In DNA, the CDR3 is TGCAGTGCCGGACTAGCGGGGGGGCCAAATGAGCAGTTCTTC. Translated: CSAGLAGGPNEQFF.

This clonotype was picked up a small number of times. This chain links TRBV7-4 with TRBJ1-5, with D possibly matching TRBD1 (6 bases). Germline V gene sequence: CDR1 SGHVT, CDR2 SQSDAQ. The CDR3 has 16 residues. The V end was cut by 5 bases, the J end by 0 bases, with 14 bases between. The CDR3 protein is CASSPGQIHSNQPQHF. CDR3 in DNA: TGTGCCAGCAGCCCCGGACAGATTCATAGCAATCAGCCCCAGCATTTT.

The chain has TRBV29-1 and TRBJ2-1, with D perhaps matching TRBD2 (6 bases). CDR1 is SQVTM, CDR2 ANQGSEA, per germline. V was cut by 5 bases and J by 1 base, with 9 bases left in between. The CDR3 contains 13 residues. CDR3 sequence: CSVRGDSYNEQFF. The DNA of the CDR3 is TGCAGCGTTCGCGGGGATTCCTACAATGAGCAGTTCTTC.

This rearrangement joins TRBV7-9 to TRBJ2-1; tentatively, D is TRBD1 or TRBD2 (5 bases each). V was trimmed by 2 bases and J by 1 base, leaving 15 bases between them. The germline V gene encodes CDR1 SEHNR and CDR2 FQNEAQ (reference sequence). The CDR3 length is 17 residues. CDR3 coding DNA: TGTGCCAGCAGCTTATGGGGCGAGGGTACGTCCTACAATGAGCAGTTCTTC. Protein sequence: CASSLWGEGTSYNEQFF.

This clonotype was picked up many times. V and J are TRBV3-1 and TRBJ1-5, with D possibly matching TRBD1 (6 bases). The length of the CDR3 is 13 residues. Trimming left V 3 bases short and J 6 bases short, with 9 bases between. Germline V gene data show CDR1 as LGHDT and CDR2 as YNNKEL (reference sequence). Here the CDR3 reads CASSHYRAQPQHF. In DNA, the CDR3 is TGTGCCAGCAGCCATTACAGGGCTCAGCCCCAGCATTTT.

This clonotype was picked up a small number of times. This chain connects TRBV5-1 to TRBJ1-3, with D possibly TRBD1 on 5 matching bases. The CDR3 spans 16 residues. Germline V lookup: CDR1 SGHRS, CDR2 YFSETQ. V lost 4 bases and J 2 bases, leaving 16 bases between the germline ends. The CDR3 coding sequence is TGCGCCAGCAGCGTGGACCCCGGGACCCCTGGAAACACCATATATTTT. This translates into CASSVDPGTPGNTIYF.